This T cell receptor beta chain was sequenced for a study of cytomegalovirus exposure and HLA in healthy donors. Repertoires were generated with immunoSEQ multiplex PCR, while TCRdb's copy carries only in-frame clones and drops some. Of about 110,000 clones in the sample, approximately 86% were seen once. Sequencing was carried out using PBMCs. This clonotype was sampled from a young woman in good health and CMV-seronegative.

CDR3 residues: CASSQDPSGQGTGNTIYF. For the CDR3, the DNA is TGCGCCAGCAGCCAAGACCCCTCCGGACAGGGGACTGGAAACACCATATATTTT. The J gene is TRBJ1-3, the V gene TRBV4-1, with 9 positions matching TRBD1. Losses at the gene ends were 0 bases for V and 2 bases for J; bases not matched to a gene: 8. The CDR3 contains 18 residues. Germline values: CDR1 MGHRA, CDR2 YSYEKL.